Below, 21 T cell receptor beta chains from the same sample are listed, as sequenced in a study of blood T cell repertoires in COVID-19. The repertoire was sequenced with immunoSEQ multiplex PCR; TCRdb's copy has only in-frame clones and lacks some. This repertoire shows a few hundred thousand clones, 70% to 85% found once; its top ten account for 0.87%. Sequencing was performed on peripheral blood. The receptors stem from a human donor with COVID-19, enrolled during active disease. The donor label of this sample is uncertain.

This chain's CDR3 is CASSLAGGQLFF. Here the CDR3 DNA reads TGTGCCAGCAGCTTAGCAGGGGGCCAGCTGTTTTTT. V usage is TRBV7-9 and J usage is TRBJ2-2, with 7 bases fitting TRBD1. The J segment lost 12 bases and the V segment lost 0 bases, leaving 1 base of the junction unmatched. Germline CDR1 and CDR2: SEHNR and FQNEAQ (reference sequence). The CDR3 loop spans 12 amino acids.

The chain uses TRBV11-2 and TRBJ1-4; D not certain. This CDR3 contains 14 residues. Trimming took 3 bases from V and 4 from J, leaving 9 bases between them. The germline V gene encodes CDR1 SGHAT and CDR2 FQNNGV. This chain's CDR3 is CASSFGHRNEKLFF. CDR3 DNA: TGTGCCAGCAGCTTTGGGCACCGTAATGAAAAACTGTTTTTT.

As to this clone: This CDR3 is also generated by other DNA sequences in the sample. The chain links TRBV5-4 to TRBJ1-5; 7 bases line up with TRBD1. This CDR3 has 15 residues. The germline gives CDR1 SGHNT, CDR2 YYREEE (reference sequence). With V trimmed by 0 bases and J by 4 bases, 4 bases remained unmatched. In DNA, the CDR3 is TGTGCCAGCAGCTTGGGGACAGGTCGAAATCAGCCCCAGCATTTT. The encoded protein is CASSLGTGRNQPQHF.

The chain joins TRBV11-3 to TRBJ2-1; TRBD1 is a possible D gene (7 bases). V shed 2 bases and J shed 12 bases, with 14 bases lying between them. The CDR3 sequence is 13 residues long. Germline V gene sequence: CDR1 SGHNT, CDR2 YENEEA. CDR3 residues: CASSLTEGAGQFF. The CDR3 region has the DNA TGTGCCAGCAGCTTAACGGAGGGGGCTGGGCAGTTCTTC.

CDR3 nucleotides: TGCGCCAGCAGCACCTCCTTAGGGGACTCTGGAAACACCATATATTTT. The encoded protein is CASSTSLGDSGNTIYF. The chain employs TRBV5-1 and TRBJ1-3, with a tentative D call TRBD1 (5 bases). The CDR3 is 16 amino acids. CDR1 and CDR2 (germline): SGHRS, YFSETQ. Trimming removed 4 bases at V and 0 bases at J, with 14 bases between.

The chain employs TRBV6-6 and TRBJ1-5; D gene uncertain. Trimming took 7 bases from V and 12 from J, leaving 25 bases between them. The length of the CDR3 is 15 residues. CDR1 MNHNY and CDR2 SVGAGI come from the germline V gene (reference sequence). CDR3 residues: CASTGRGSTREYQHF. The CDR3, as DNA: TGTGCCAGCACTGGCCGAGGCAGCACGAGGGAGTACCAGCATTTT.

V and J are TRBV7-6 and TRBJ1-1, with 8 bases aligning to TRBD1. CDR3 length: 15 residues. Germline values: CDR1 SGHVS, CDR2 FNYEAQ. The V and J ends lost 3 bases and 1 base, in that order; junction bases with no gene match: 4. CDR3 sequence reads: CASSFTGTGNTEAFF. CDR3 sequence (DNA): TGTGCCAGCAGCTTTACCGGGACAGGGAACACTGAAGCTTTCTTT.

This clone was recorded once. The CDR3 reads CSVFQGSDTQYF. DNA of the CDR3: TGCAGCGTCTTTCAGGGGTCGGATACGCAGTATTTT. V and J are TRBV29-1 and TRBJ2-3, with D perhaps matching TRBD1 (6 bases). This CDR3 has 12 residues. The germline V gene has CDR1 SQVTM and CDR2 ANQGSEA. Trimming cost V 6 bases and J 6 bases, with 13 bases left between them.

The chain recombines TRBV28 with TRBJ1-5; D not resolved. This CDR3 is built from 12 residues. V was clipped by 6 bases and J by 1 base, with 4 bases between them. Germline V gene data show CDR1 as MDHEN and CDR2 as SYDVKM. Here the CDR3 reads CASRGSNQPQHF. In nucleotides, the CDR3 is TGTGCCAGCAGGGGCAGCAATCAGCCCCAGCATTTT.

This chain connects TRBV6-6 to TRBJ1-2, with 10 bases matching TRBD1. The CDR3 covers 18 residues. Germline CDR1 reads MNHNY; CDR2 reads SVGAGI (reference sequence). J was trimmed by 8 bases and V by 5 bases; bases with no gene match: 20. CDR3 DNA: TGTGCCAGCAGTCCCTACCTGACCGGGACAGGGGTTGGTGGCGGCTACACCTTC. Protein: CASSPYLTGTGVGGGYTF.

Details on this clone: Germline and junction disagree at one end, which may indicate a read error. This sequence joins TRBV24-1 and TRBJ2-1; TRBD1 aligns across 9 bases. The germline CDR1 and CDR2 sequences are KGHDR and SFDVKD. The CDR3 covers 17 residues. The CDR3 DNA sequence: TGTGCCACCAGTGCCTCTCGGACAGGGGTCTCCAACAATGAGCAGTTCTTC. The encoded protein is CATSASRTGVSNNEQFF.

This clone appeared a few times. The chain joins TRBV4-2 to TRBJ1-6; 7 bases are a match to TRBD1. The germline gives CDR1 LGHNA, CDR2 YNFKEQ. The CDR3 has 18 residues. The V segment lost 0 bases and the J segment 7 bases; nucleotides outside the gene matches: 12. DNA of the CDR3: TGTGCCAGCAGCCAAGATCCTCCTCGAGGCAGGGGGAATTCACCCCTCCACTTT. It specifies CASSQDPPRGRGNSPLHF.

The rearrangement links TRBV9 to TRBJ2-1; TRBD2 matches at 8 bases. The CDR3 extends over 15 amino acids. CDR1 is SGDLS and CDR2 is YYNGEE in the germline V gene. Unmatched junction bases numbered 8, after V lost 0 bases and J lost 9 bases. The CDR3 protein is CASSVGDGRAAEQFF. CDR3 in DNA: TGTGCCAGCAGCGTAGGGGACGGGAGGGCCGCTGAGCAGTTCTTC.

The V gene is TRBV4-1, the J gene TRBJ2-7; D might be TRBD2 (5 bases). Trimming removed 3 bases from V and 0 bases from J, with 18 bases in between. The V gene's germline CDR1 is MGHRA and CDR2 YSYEKL. The CDR3 is 17 amino acids. The CDR3 protein is CASSQGFSGLNSYEQYF. The DNA of the CDR3 is TGCGCCAGCAGCCAGGGATTCTCAGGACTGAACTCCTACGAGCAGTACTTC.

The chain links TRBV10-3 to TRBJ2-3; 8 bases are a match to TRBD2. CDR3 length equals 14 residues. Germline V gene sequence: CDR1 ENHRY, CDR2 SYGVKD. V shed 3 bases, J shed 5 bases, and the junction held 4 bases outside the gene matches. The CDR3 here is CAISEAGDRDTQYF. Here the CDR3 DNA reads TGTGCCATCAGTGAAGCGGGAGATAGAGATACGCAGTATTTT.

The chain recombines TRBV7-8 with TRBJ2-1, with 7 bases aligning to TRBD1. Per germline, CDR1 SGHVS and CDR2 FQNEAQ. V shed 5 bases and J 0 bases; nucleotides not matched to a gene: 4. The CDR3 extends over 15 amino acids. In nucleotides, the CDR3 is TGTGCCAGCAGCAGACAGGGAAACTCCTACAATGAGCAGTTCTTC. Translated: CASSRQGNSYNEQFF.

A single count supports this clone. The CDR3 coding sequence is TGTGCCAGCAGCTCTCCCGGGGGGGAGCTCACCGGGGAGCTGTTTTTT. Amino acid sequence: CASSSPGGELTGELFF. The chain recombines TRBV7-2 with TRBJ2-2, with TRBD2 matching over 8 bases. V shed 4 bases, J shed 4 bases, and the junction held 8 bases outside the gene matches. The CDR3 spans 16 residues. Germline V lookup: CDR1 SGHTA, CDR2 FQGNSA.

This sequence joins TRBV4-2 and TRBJ1-2; TRBD1 aligns across 7 bases. The CDR3 extends over 16 amino acids. The germline gives CDR1 LGHNA, CDR2 YNFKEQ. With 3 bases clipped from V and 5 bases from J, the junction kept 12 bases outside the gene matches. The CDR3 DNA sequence: TGTGCCAGCAGCCACGTCGCGGGACAGCGCTCATATGGCTACACCTTC. It codes for CASSHVAGQRSYGYTF.

The rearrangement uses TRBV27 and TRBJ2-1; 10 bases agree with TRBD2. V gave up 8 bases and J gave up 0 bases; unmatched junction bases: 16. CDR3 size: 19 residues. Germline V gene lookup returns CDR1 MNHEY and CDR2 SMNVEV (reference sequence). This CDR3 reads CASSTVGGLAASSYNEQFF. The DNA for the CDR3 is TGTGCCAGCTCAACGGTTGGAGGACTAGCGGCGAGCTCCTACAATGAGCAGTTCTTC.

The genes are TRBV19 and TRBJ1-1; no clear D. The germline V and J ends were trimmed by 6 bases and 2 bases, with 13 bases remaining between them. The CDR3 is 14 residues long. CDR1 and CDR2 (germline): LNHDA, SQIVND (reference sequence). The CDR3 bases are TGTGCCAGTAGCCAAGACAAAGAAAACACTGAAGCTTTCTTT. Amino acids: CASSQDKENTEAFF.

This clone was seen only a few times. DNA of the CDR3: TGTGCCAGTAGTTCATACGGGACAGGGGTTTTCTATGGCTACACCTTC. Translating it yields CASSSYGTGVFYGYTF. V gene TRBV19 combines with J gene TRBJ1-2; 10 positions agree with TRBD1. The CDR3 is 16 residues long. Trimming at V came to 5 bases and at J to 4 bases, leaving 10 bases not matched to a gene. Germline V CDR1 and CDR2: LNHDA, SQIVND (reference sequence).